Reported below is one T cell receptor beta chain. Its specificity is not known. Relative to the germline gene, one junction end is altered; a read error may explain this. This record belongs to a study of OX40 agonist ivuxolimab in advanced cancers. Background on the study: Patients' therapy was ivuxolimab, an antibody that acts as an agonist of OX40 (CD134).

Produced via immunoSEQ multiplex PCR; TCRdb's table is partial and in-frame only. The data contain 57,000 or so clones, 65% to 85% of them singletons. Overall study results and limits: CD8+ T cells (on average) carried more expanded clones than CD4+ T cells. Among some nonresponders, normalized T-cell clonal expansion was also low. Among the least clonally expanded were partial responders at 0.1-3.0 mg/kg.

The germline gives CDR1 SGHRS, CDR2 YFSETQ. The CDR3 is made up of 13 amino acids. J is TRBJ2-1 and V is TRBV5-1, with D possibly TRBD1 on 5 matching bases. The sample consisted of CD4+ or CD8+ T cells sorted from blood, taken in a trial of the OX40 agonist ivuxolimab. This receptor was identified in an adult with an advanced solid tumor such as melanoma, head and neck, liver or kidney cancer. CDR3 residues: CASSVTGDDAPIF. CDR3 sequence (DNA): TGCGCCAGCAGCGTAACAGGTGATGACGCTCCCATCTTC.